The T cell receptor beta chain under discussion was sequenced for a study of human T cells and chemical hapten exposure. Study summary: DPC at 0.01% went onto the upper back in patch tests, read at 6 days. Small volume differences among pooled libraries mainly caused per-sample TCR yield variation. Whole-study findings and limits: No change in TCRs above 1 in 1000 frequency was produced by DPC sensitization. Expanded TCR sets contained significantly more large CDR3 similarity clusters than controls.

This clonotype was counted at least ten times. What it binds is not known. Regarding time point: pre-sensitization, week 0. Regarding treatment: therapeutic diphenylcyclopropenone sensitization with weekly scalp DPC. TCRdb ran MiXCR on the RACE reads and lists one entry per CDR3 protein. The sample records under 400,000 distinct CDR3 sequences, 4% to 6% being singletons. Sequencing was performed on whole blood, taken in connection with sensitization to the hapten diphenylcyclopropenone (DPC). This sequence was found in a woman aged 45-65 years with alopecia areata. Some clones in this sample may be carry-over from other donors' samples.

The CDR3 here is CASSPRTSGREEQFF. Here the CDR3 DNA reads TGTGCCAGCAGCCCAAGGACTAGCGGGAGGGAGGAGCAGTTCTTC. The chain combines TRBV27 with TRBJ2-1; 15 nucleotides align to TRBD2. Germline V gene sequence: CDR1 MNHEY, CDR2 SMNVEV (reference sequence). V was pared by 6 bases and J by 10 bases, with 7 bases of the junction left unmatched. CDR3 length: 15 residues.